Listed below are T cell receptor beta chains from one sample, sequenced in a study of cytomegalovirus exposure and HLA in healthy donors. The assay was immunoSEQ multiplex PCR, and TCRdb's table has in-frame clones only and misses some. Among 99,000 or so clones listed, around 81% were seen once. Sequenced input: PBMCs. Receptors originate from a female donor in good health and CMV-seropositive. CDR3s include the opening cysteine and the closing phenylalanine or tryptophan. The D gene is left open where the match is weak.

>TRBD2|TRBV7-2|TRBJ2-3
CASSLFTGGTTDTQYF
>NA|TRBV4-1|TRBJ1-6
CASSQAGESPLHF
>NA|TRBV5-1|TRBJ1-4
CASSLARGMVTNEKLFF
>NA|TRBV6-5|TRBJ1-3
CASSYSLSGNTIYF
>NA|TRBV30|TRBJ1-1
CAWRAGVTGMVNTEAFF
>NA|TRBV6-5|TRBJ2-1
CASSYGGNEQFF
>NA|TRBV11-2|TRBJ1-3
CASSFLGGPGNTIYF
>NA|TRBV6-1|TRBJ2-7
CASSERGGGQYF
>NA|TRBV11-3|TRBJ2-2
CASSLGSRVFDSGELFF
>TRBD1|TRBV6-1|TRBJ2-5
CASRGPGQGEGQYF